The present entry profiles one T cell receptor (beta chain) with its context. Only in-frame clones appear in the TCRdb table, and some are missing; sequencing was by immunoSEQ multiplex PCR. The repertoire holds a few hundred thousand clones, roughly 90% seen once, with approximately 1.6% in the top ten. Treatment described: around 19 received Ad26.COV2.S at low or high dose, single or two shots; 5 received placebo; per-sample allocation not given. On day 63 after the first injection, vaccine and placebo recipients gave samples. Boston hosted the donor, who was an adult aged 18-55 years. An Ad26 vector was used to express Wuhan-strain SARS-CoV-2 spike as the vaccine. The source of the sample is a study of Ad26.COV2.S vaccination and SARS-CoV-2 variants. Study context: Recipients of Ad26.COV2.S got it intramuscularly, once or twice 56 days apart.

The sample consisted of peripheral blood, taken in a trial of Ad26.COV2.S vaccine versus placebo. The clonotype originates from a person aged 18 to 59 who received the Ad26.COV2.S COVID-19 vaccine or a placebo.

In DNA form, the CDR3 reads TGCGCCAGCAGCTCTAGGGGATGGGACACAGAGGGTGGCTACACCTTC. Its protein is CASSSRGWDTEGGYTF. The V gene is TRBV4-3, the J gene TRBJ1-2, with a tentative D call TRBD1 (6 bases). The CDR3 length is 16 residues. CDR1 is LGHNA and CDR2 is YSLEER in the germline V gene. The V end was cut by 5 bases, the J end by 7 bases, with 23 bases between.